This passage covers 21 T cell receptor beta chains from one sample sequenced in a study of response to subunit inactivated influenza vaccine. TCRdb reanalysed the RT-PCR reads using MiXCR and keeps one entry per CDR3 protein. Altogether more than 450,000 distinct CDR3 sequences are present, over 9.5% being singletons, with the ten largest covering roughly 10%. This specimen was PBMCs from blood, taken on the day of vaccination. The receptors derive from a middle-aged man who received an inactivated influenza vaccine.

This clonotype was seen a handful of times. DNA of the CDR3: TGCGCCAGCAGCTCCACTAGCGGGGGGGCAAAGTTCTTC. This gives the protein CASSSTSGGAKFF. This rearrangement joins TRBV5-1 to TRBJ2-1, with TRBD2 matching 13 bases. V shed 3 bases and J 14 bases; nucleotides not matched to a gene: 5. The germline gives CDR1 SGHRS, CDR2 YFSETQ. The CDR3 has 13 amino acids.

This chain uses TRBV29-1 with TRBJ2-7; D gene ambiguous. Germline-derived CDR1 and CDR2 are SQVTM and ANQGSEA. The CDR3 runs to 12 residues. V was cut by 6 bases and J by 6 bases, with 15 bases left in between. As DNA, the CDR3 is TGCAGCGTGAAGGACGGAAGCTGCGAGCAGTACTTC. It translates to CSVKDGSCEQYF.

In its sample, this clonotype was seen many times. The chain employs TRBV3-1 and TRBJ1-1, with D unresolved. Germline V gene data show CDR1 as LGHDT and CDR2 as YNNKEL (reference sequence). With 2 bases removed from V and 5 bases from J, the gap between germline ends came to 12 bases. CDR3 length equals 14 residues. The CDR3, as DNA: TGTGCCAGCAGCCAAACCTTACCTAGGACTGAAGCTTTCTTT. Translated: CASSQTLPRTEAFF.

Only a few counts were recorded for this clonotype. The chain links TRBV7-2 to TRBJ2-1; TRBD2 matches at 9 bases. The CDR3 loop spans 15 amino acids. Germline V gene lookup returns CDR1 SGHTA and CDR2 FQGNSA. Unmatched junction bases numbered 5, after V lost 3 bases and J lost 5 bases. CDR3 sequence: CASSLRGGLNNEQFF. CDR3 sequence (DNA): TGTGCCAGCAGCTTGCGGGGGGGCCTTAACAATGAGCAGTTCTTC. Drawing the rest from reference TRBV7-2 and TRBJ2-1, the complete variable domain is GAGVSQSPSNKVTEKGKDVELRCDPISGHTALYWYRQSLGQGLEFLIYFQGNSAPDKSGLPSDRFSAERTGGSVSTLTIQRTQQEDSAVYLCASSLRGGLNNEQFFGPGTRLTVL.

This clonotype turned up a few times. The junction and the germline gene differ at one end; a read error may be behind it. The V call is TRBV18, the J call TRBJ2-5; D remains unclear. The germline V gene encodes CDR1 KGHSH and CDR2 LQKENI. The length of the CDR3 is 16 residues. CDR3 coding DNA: TGTGCCAGCTCACCATGGAGCGATGGGCCCCAAGGGACCCAGTACTTC. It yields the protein CASSPWSDGPQGTQYF.

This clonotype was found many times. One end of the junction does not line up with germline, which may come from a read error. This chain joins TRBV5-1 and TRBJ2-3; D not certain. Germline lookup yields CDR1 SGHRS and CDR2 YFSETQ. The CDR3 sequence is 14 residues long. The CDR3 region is CASSLSGSTDTQYF. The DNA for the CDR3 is TGTGCCAGCAGTTTATCGGGTAGCACAGATACGCAGTATTTT.

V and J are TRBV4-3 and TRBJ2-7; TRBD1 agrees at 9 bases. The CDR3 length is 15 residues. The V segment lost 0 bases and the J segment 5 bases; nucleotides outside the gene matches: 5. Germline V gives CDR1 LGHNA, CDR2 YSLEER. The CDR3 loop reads CASSQEGTGLNEQYF. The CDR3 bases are TGCGCCAGCAGCCAAGAAGGGACAGGGCTTAACGAGCAGTACTTC.

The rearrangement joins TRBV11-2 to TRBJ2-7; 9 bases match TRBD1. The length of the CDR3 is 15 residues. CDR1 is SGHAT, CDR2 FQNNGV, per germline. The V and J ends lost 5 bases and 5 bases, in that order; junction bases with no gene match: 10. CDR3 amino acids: CASSGLGQGTNEQYF. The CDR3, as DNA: TGTGCCAGCAGCGGGTTGGGACAGGGTACCAACGAGCAGTACTTC.

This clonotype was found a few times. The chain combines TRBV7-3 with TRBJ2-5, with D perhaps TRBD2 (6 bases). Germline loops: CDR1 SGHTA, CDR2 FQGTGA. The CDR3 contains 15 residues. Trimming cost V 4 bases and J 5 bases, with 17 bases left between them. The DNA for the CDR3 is TGTGCCAGCAGCTCCACAAGCGGGTTCGGGGAGACCCAGTACTTC. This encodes CASSSTSGFGETQYF.

In DNA, the CDR3 is TGCGCCAGCAGCAAAGGACAGGCCGCTTCCGAAAAACTGTTTTTT. Amino acid sequence: CASSKGQAASEKLFF. This rearrangement joins TRBV4-3 to TRBJ1-4; TRBD1 matches at 7 bases. Germline V CDR1 and CDR2: LGHNA, YSLEER. The V and J ends lost 5 bases and 8 bases, in that order; junction bases with no gene match: 11. The CDR3 loop spans 15 amino acids.

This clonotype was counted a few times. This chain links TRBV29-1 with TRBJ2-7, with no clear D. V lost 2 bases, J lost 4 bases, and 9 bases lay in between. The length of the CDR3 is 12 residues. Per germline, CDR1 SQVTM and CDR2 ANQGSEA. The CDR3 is CSVESQLYEQYF. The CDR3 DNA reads TGCAGCGTTGAATCACAACTATACGAGCAGTACTTC.

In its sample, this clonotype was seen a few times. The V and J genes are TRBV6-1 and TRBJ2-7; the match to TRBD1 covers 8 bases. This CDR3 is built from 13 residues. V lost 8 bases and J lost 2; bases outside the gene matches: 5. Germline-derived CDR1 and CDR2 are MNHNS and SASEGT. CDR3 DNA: TGTGCCAGCGGTGGACAGGGAACCTACGAGCAGTACTTC. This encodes CASGGQGTYEQYF.

CDR3 protein: CAWSVSRFRPGPEAFF. In nucleotides, the CDR3 is TGTGCCTGGAGTGTATCCAGGTTCCGGCCGGGGCCTGAAGCTTTCTTT. The chain couples TRBV30 to TRBJ1-1; tentatively, D is TRBD1 (5 bases). The V gene's germline CDR1 is GTSNPN and CDR2 SVGIG (reference sequence). Trimming removed 0 bases from V and 6 bases from J, with 20 bases in between. This CDR3 spans 16 amino acids.

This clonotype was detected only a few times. The CDR3 DNA follows: TGTGCCAGCAGCTTAAGGCAGGGGATCACAGATACGCAGTATTTT. Translating gives CASSLRQGITDTQYF. The V and J genes are TRBV7-9 and TRBJ2-3; possible D gene TRBD1, 6 bases. The germline V gene encodes CDR1 SEHNR and CDR2 FQNEAQ (reference sequence). The CDR3 totals 15 residues. Between the trimmed V and J ends, which lost 2 bases and 2 bases, there was a span of 11 bases. The full variable domain, completed using reference TRBV7-9 and TRBJ2-3, is DTGVSQNPRHKITKRGQNVTFRCDPISEHNRLYWYRQTLGQGPEFLTYFQNEAQLEKSRLLSDRFSAERPKGSFSTLEIQRTEQGDSAMYLCASSLRQGITDTQYFGPGTRLTVL.

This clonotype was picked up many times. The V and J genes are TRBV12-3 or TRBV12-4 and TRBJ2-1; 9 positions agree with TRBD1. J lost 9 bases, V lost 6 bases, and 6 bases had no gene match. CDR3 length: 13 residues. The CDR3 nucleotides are TGTGCCAGCAGAAGAATACAGGGGGCTGAGCAGTTCTTC. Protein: CASRRIQGAEQFF.

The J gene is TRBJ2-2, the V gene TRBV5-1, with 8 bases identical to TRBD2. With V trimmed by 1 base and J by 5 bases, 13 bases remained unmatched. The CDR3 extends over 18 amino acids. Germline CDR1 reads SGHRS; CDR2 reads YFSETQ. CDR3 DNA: TGCGCCAGCAGCTTGAGGGGCCCCGGGACTAGTTCGACCGGGGAGCTGTTTTTT. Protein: CASSLRGPGTSSTGELFF.

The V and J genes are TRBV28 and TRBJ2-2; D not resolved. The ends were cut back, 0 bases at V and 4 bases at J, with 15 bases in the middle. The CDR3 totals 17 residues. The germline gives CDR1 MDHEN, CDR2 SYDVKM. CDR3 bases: TGTGCCAGCAGTTTATGGACCGCTCCGTTGGCCACCGGGGAGCTGTTTTTT. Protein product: CASSLWTAPLATGELFF.

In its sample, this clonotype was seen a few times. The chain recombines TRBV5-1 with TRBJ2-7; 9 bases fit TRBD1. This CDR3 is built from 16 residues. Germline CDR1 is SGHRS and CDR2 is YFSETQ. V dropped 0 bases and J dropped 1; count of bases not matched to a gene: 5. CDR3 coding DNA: TGCGCCAGCAGCTTGGAGGGACAGGGAGGTTCCTACGAGCAGTACTTC. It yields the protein CASSLEGQGGSYEQYF.

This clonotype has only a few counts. DNA of the CDR3: TGCGCCAGCAGCCAAGATACAGCTTACGGGGGCACTGAAGCTTTCTTT. Amino acid sequence: CASSQDTAYGGTEAFF. The chain has TRBV4-3 and TRBJ1-1; tentatively, D is TRBD1 (5 bases). Germline loops: CDR1 LGHNA, CDR2 YSLEER. Trimming left V 0 bases short and J 4 bases short, with 15 bases between. This CDR3 region has 16 residues.

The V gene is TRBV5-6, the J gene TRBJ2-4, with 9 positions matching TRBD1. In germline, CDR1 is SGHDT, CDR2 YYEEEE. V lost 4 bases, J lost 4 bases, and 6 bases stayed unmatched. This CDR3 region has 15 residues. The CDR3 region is CASSVPGQGKNIQYF. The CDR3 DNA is TGTGCCAGCAGCGTACCCGGACAGGGGAAAAACATTCAGTACTTC.

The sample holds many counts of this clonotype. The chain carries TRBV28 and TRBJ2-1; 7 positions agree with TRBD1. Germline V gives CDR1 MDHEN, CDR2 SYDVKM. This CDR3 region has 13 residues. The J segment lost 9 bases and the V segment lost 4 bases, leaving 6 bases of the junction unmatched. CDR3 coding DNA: TGTGCCAGCAGTTCAAGACAGGGTCGTGAGCAGTTCTTC. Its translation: CASSSRQGREQFF.